These T cell receptor beta chains were read from a single sample in a study of blood T cells in healthy people across ages. TCRdb redid the calling of the 5' RACE reads with MiXCR, one entry per CDR3 protein. The sample lists 800,000 or so distinct CDR3 sequences; around 68% were seen once. The sequenced material came from blood. The receptors stem from a man aged 25 to 45 in good health. The CDR3 runs from the conserved cysteine through the conserved F or W. Fields, in order: J gene, D gene, clone size, V gene, CDR3 protein, CDR3 DNA. The D gene is left open where the match is weak. Where a row states a size, it is once, few, many or the class of an expanded clone; other rows omit it.

TRBJ1-4 . . TRBV3-1 CASSQNTATNEKLFF TGTGCCAGCAGCCAAAACACCGCAACTAATGAAAAACTGTTTTTT
TRBJ2-4 . few TRBV4-3 CASSQGDPIGRKNIQYF TGCGCCAGCAGCCAAGGGGATCCTATCGGGCGGAAAAACATTCAGTACTTC
TRBJ2-1 . . TRBV20-1 CSARDPGASYNEQFF TGCAGTGCTAGAGATCCGGGCGCTAGCTACAATGAGCAGTTCTTC
TRBJ2-4 TRBD1 once TRBV7-9 CASSPGQGNKIQYF TGTGCCAGCAGCCCGGGACAGGGGAACAAGATTCAGTACTTC
TRBJ2-3 . . TRBV20-1 CSAKLSTDTQYF TGCAGTGCTAAACTTAGCACAGATACGCAGTATTTT
TRBJ1-6 TRBD1 . TRBV25-1 CASRRDRGYGSPLHF TGTGCCAGCAGAAGGGACAGGGGGTATGGTTCACCCCTCCACTTT
TRBJ1-2 . . TRBV25-1 CASSELGEGGYGYTF TGTGCCAGCAGTGAATTGGGGGAGGGGGGCTATGGCTACACCTTC
TRBJ1-2 . . TRBV12-3/TRBV12-4 CASSPAEDYGYTF TGTGCCAGCAGTCCCGCAGAGGACTATGGCTACACCTTC
TRBJ1-4 . . TRBV6-1 CASTRSEVEKLFF TGTGCCAGCACCAGGAGTGAGGTCGAAAAACTGTTTTTT
TRBJ2-1 TRBD2 . TRBV24-1 CATRRLAGAYNEQFF TGTGCCACCAGGCGGCTAGCGGGGGCCTACAATGAGCAGTTCTTC
TRBJ2-7 . few TRBV12-3/TRBV12-4 CASSPPGEQYF TGTGCCAGCAGTCCCCCGGGGGAACAGTACTTC
TRBJ1-4 . . TRBV5-1 CASSFMFLGALREKLFF TGCGCCAGCAGCTTCATGTTCCTAGGCGCTCTGAGAGAAAAACTGTTTTTT
TRBJ2-3 . . TRBV5-1 CASRKQEGTDTQYF TGCGCCAGCAGGAAACAGGAGGGCACAGATACGCAGTATTTT
TRBJ2-6 . . TRBV20-1 CSAPDSKSGANVLTF TGCAGTGCCCCGGACAGTAAATCTGGGGCCAACGTCCTGACTTTC
TRBJ2-2 . . TRBV5-1 CASSPLRADTGELFF TGCGCCAGCAGCCCCCTGAGGGCCGACACCGGGGAGCTGTTTTTT
TRBJ2-7 . many TRBV28 CASSLPHSYEQYF TGTGCCAGCAGTCTCCCGCATTCGTACGAGCAGTACTTC
TRBJ2-5 TRBD2 . TRBV28 CASRPGLAGVGETQYF TGTGCCAGCAGGCCCGGACTAGCGGGGGTGGGAGAGACCCAGTACTTC
TRBJ1-6 . once TRBV2 CASSGAGYNSPLHF TGTGCCAGCAGCGGGGCAGGCTATAATTCACCCCTCCACTTT
TRBJ2-1 . . TRBV12-3/TRBV12-4 CASSRPNNVAYNEQFF TGTGCCAGCAGCCGACCGAACAATGTGGCCTACAATGAGCAGTTCTTC
TRBJ2-7 . few TRBV4-2 CASSQVWDGSSYEQYF TGTGCCAGCAGCCAAGTTTGGGACGGTAGCTCCTACGAGCAGTACTTC
TRBJ1-2 . . TRBV3-1 CASSQDVGTPHGYTF TGTGCCAGCAGCCAAGATGTCGGCACACCCCATGGCTACACCTTC
TRBJ2-3 . . TRBV10-3 CAIRGGITDTQYF TGTGCCATCAGGGGCGGAATCACAGATACGCAGTATTTT
TRBJ2-7 TRBD2 . TRBV20-1 CSARDPALAGGVYEQYF TGCAGTGCTAGAGATCCGGCCCTAGCGGGGGGAGTCTACGAGCAGTACTTC
TRBJ2-7 TRBD2 . TRBV7-2 CASSLYGTSGGLTYEQYF TGTGCCAGCAGCTTATACGGGACTAGCGGGGGGTTAACCTACGAGCAGTACTTC
TRBJ2-5 . many TRBV7-2 CASSLDQGYQETQYF TGTGCCAGCAGCTTAGACCAGGGGTACCAAGAGACCCAGTACTTC
TRBJ2-3 . . TRBV5-4 CASSLAGPHTVTDTQYF TGTGCCAGCAGCTTGGCCGGTCCACACACCGTCACAGATACGCAGTATTTT
TRBJ2-3 TRBD1 . TRBV28 CASSPPDRPTDTQYF TGTGCCAGCAGTCCGCCGGACAGGCCCACAGATACGCAGTATTTT
TRBJ1-6 . . TRBV4-3 CASSQALARSPLHF TGCGCCAGCAGCCAAGCCCTGGCGAGGTCACCCCTCCACTTT